This T cell receptor beta chain was obtained from a study of glioma-infiltrating T cells. The study, taken as a whole, reports: Tissue and blood shared very few CDR3 sequences. Tissue-blood divergence was below expectation in non-neoplastic patients, above in gliomas.

Amplification of TCR alpha and beta CDR3 regions from RNA used iRepertoire nested multiplex PCR. TCRdb reprocessed the multiplex PCR reads via MiXCR and lists one record per CDR3 protein. Of 93,000 or so distinct CDR3 sequences listed, about 28% were seen once; the top ten hold 40% to 55%. The CDR3 loop spans 13 amino acids. Germline assignment: CDR1 ENHRY and CDR2 SYGVKD. V gave up 7 bases and J gave up 2 bases, with 11 bases separating them. There are a few counts of this clonotype. What it recognizes is unknown. This receptor was obtained from a human donor with low-grade glioma or glioblastoma, undergoing nonglioma brain surgery, or in good health (not recorded which). J is TRBJ1-2 and V is TRBV10-3; D gene ambiguous. The sequencing input was glioma tissue, nonneoplastic brain tissue, or PBMCs (not recorded which). CDR3 residues: CAIKAALNYGYTF. As DNA, the CDR3 is TGTGCCATCAAGGCAGCCCTAAACTATGGCTACACCTTC.